The clone carrying this TCR beta chain was seen repeatedly, ten times or more. MiXCR, run by TCRdb on the 5' RACE reads, gives a single entry per CDR3 protein. The sample includes around 49,000 distinct CDR3 sequences, about an eighth of them seen just once. The data were taken from a study of neurological immune-mediated disorders. This sample's time point: longitudinal time-point 2. This CDR3 contains 11 residues. Germline CDR1 reads SQVTM; CDR2 reads ANQGSEA. With 6 bases removed from V and 0 bases from J, the gap between germline ends came to 6 bases. This clonotype was obtained from a male donor with HTLV-1-associated myelopathy (HAM/TSP). Sequencing was performed on PBMCs. The rearrangement joins TRBV29-1 to TRBJ2-7; D is ambiguous. CDR3 amino acids: CSVRSSYEQYF. CDR3 sequence (DNA): TGCAGCGTCCGGAGCTCCTACGAGCAGTACTTC.